This T cell receptor beta chain was found in a study of T cells in Graves' hyperthyroidism and ophthalmopathy. Germline assignment: CDR1 SGHRS and CDR2 YFSETQ. V lost 7 bases and J 0 bases, leaving 13 bases between the germline ends. This CDR3 contains 15 residues. TCR beta CDR3 regions were amplified from RNA. The HTBI set primed first-round TCR CDR3 RT-PCR. Using its own MiXCR run on the multiplex PCR reads, TCRdb lists one record per CDR3 protein. The profile covers approximately 590,000 distinct CDR3 sequences, with around 45% appearing a single time and 8% to 8.5% taken by the ten largest. For the diagnoses, clinical symptoms, serum thyroxine and TRAb, thyroid ultrasound and orbital computed tomography were used.

The TCR originated in a woman under 30 with Graves' hyperthyroidism. Sequencing was carried out using peripheral blood or thyroid tissue (not recorded which). The chain combines TRBV5-1 with TRBJ1-4; D unresolved. CDR3 in DNA: TGCGCCAGCGTGACGGGGTCAGCAACTAATGAAAAACTGTTTTTT. It specifies CASVTGSATNEKLFF.